The entry that follows covers one T cell receptor beta chain sequence. The antigen remains undetermined. Per the germline V gene, CDR1 is GTSNPN and CDR2 is SVGIG (reference sequence). The CDR3 totals 14 residues. With 4 bases clipped from V and 1 base from J, the junction kept 7 bases outside the gene matches. This entry belongs to a study of STAT3 mutations in large granular lymphocyte leukemia. Study findings and constraints: In T-cell large granular lymphocyte leukemia, about half of patients showed multiple immunodominant subclonotypes. A small but highly pathogenic clone may have been missed.

The assay was immunoSEQ multiplex PCR, and TCRdb's table has in-frame clones only and misses some. Among more than 2,500 clones listed, over 75% were seen once. This sequence originates from a woman aged 70-85 years with T-cell large granular lymphocyte leukemia. Some clones in this sample may be carry-over from other donors' samples. The material sequenced was peripheral blood mononuclear cells. The chain couples TRBV30 to TRBJ2-7; TRBD1 matches at 7 bases. For the CDR3, the DNA is TGTGCCTGGACCGGGACAGCAGCTTCCTACGAGCAGTACTTC. Its translation is CAWTGTAASYEQYF.